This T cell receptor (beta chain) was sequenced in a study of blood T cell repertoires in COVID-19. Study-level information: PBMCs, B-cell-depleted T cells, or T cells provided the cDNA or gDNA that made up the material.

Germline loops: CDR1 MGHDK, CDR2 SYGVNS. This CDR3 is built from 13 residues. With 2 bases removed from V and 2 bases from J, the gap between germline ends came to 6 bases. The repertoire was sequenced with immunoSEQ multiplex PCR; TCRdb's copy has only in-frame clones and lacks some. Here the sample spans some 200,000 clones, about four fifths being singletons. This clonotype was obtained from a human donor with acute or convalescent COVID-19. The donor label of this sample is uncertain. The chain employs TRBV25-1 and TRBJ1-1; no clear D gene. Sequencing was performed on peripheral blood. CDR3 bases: TGTGCCAGCAGTGAACCCAAAAACACTGAAGCTTTCTTT. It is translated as CASSEPKNTEAFF.